This T cell receptor beta chain was obtained from a study of T cells in Graves' hyperthyroidism and ophthalmopathy. Study-level findings and limits: A model of 13 V-J pairs discriminated ophthalmopathy from stable hyperthyroidism. The model forecast ophthalmopathy, anticipating it by a median roughly 6.3 months before onset.

V lost 1 base to trimming and J lost 6 bases, with 10 bases between them. The CDR3 is 15 residues long. CDR1 is SNHLY and CDR2 is FYNNEI in the germline V gene. Pregnant or lactating patients were excluded, as were those with uncontrolled infection or other autoimmune disease. There were TCR beta CDR3 regions amplified from RNA transcripts. The HTBI primer set was used in a first-round RT-PCR of the TCR CDR3. From the multiplex PCR reads, TCRdb called clonotypes with MiXCR, one entry per CDR3 protein. The top ten clones hold under 8% of a sample with about 590,000 distinct CDR3 sequences, more than 15% of them seen once. This clonotype showed up just a few times. Antigen specificity is unknown.

The sample taken for sequencing was blood. The chain uses TRBV2 and TRBJ1-6; possible D gene TRBD1, 6 bases. The sequence was obtained from a woman aged 25 to 39 with Graves' hyperthyroidism. The CDR3 loop is CASSEGGALNSPLHF. CDR3 in DNA: TGTGCCAGCAGTGAAGGGGGGGCCCTTAATTCACCCCTCCACTTT.